This TCR beta chain emerged from a study of blood T cells in healthy people across ages. General study results and limits: PBMCs went unsorted, and a conclusive naive versus antigen-experienced comparison was therefore prevented. Expanded clonotype shifts may have been confounded, as the donors had an unknown CMV status.

The extraction recovered at least 6 micrograms of total RNA per sample. Then a second PCR, running roughly 7 to 11 cycles, was carried out with a sample-barcoded 5' primer and a J-beta primer mix. In TCRdb, the 5' RACE reads were re-called with MiXCR into one record per CDR3 protein. The sample consists of 450,000 to 700,000 distinct CDR3 sequences, 27% of them appearing once. Turning to this clonotype: As yet, its antigen is unknown.

The origin of this receptor is a woman in her seventies in good health. Sequenced material: blood.

The CDR3 DNA sequence: TGCGCCAGCAGCACTGAACGGACCCGCTTATTCACAGATACGCAGTATTTT. It codes for CASSTERTRLFTDTQYF. The chain links TRBV5-1 to TRBJ2-3; D unresolved. V was trimmed by 4 bases and J by 2 bases, leaving 20 bases between them. The germline V gene has CDR1 SGHRS and CDR2 YFSETQ. This CDR3 contains 17 residues.